Included here is one TCR beta chain sequence, with context. This entry comes from a study of blood T cell repertoires in COVID-19. At the level of the study: Material from acute and convalescent COVID-19 was sourced from the United States, Italy and Spain. T cells, B-cell-depleted T cells, or PBMCs supplied cDNA or gDNA.

The CDR3 has 13 amino acids. The germline gives CDR1 LGHDT, CDR2 YNNKEL (reference sequence). V was pared by 9 bases and J by 7 bases, with 18 bases between. The assay was immunoSEQ multiplex PCR, and TCRdb's table has in-frame clones only and misses some. The sample carries approximately 160,000 clones, around 84% recorded once. The receptor's source is a man in his forties who had recovered from COVID-19. Sequencing was performed on PBMCs or T cells enriched from blood (not recorded which). V is TRBV3-1 (or the pseudogene TRBV3-2) and J is TRBJ1-2, with D possibly being TRBD1 (5 bases). The CDR3 here is CARGTPVLGGYTF. The CDR3 DNA reads as TGTGCCAGGGGGACTCCCGTCTTGGGTGGCTACACCTTC.